This T cell receptor (beta chain) was observed in a study of CD8 T cells in ankylosing spondylitis. J gave up 3 bases and V 5 bases, and 5 bases lay outside the gene matches. This CDR3 comprises 16 residues. Findings and caveats of the study: Clones linked with disease were CD8+ and fairly uncommon in the peripheral blood. Blood of patients with ankylosing spondylitis appeared to be characterized by a TCR beta motif of about 8 highly homologous variants. Reports say disease-linked clones showed up significantly more in matched ankylosing spondylitis synovial fluid.

This clonotype was seen a handful of times. The antigen is not known. Construction of TCR beta libraries was performed using quantitative 5'-RACE with molecular barcodes. TCRdb fed the 5' RACE reads into MiXCR, producing one record per CDR3 protein. The sample lists almost 250,000 distinct CDR3 sequences, roughly 32% occurring once. The sequenced sample was blood, either unsorted or a sorted T cell fraction (not recorded which). V and J are TRBV12-3 or TRBV12-4 and TRBJ2-3; 13 nucleotides line up with TRBD2. The receptor was derived from a male donor with ankylosing spondylitis or in good health (not recorded which). CDR3 loop: CASSPGLAGVTDTQYF. The CDR3, as DNA: TGTGCCAGCAGTCCCGGACTAGCGGGGGTTACAGATACGCAGTATTTT.